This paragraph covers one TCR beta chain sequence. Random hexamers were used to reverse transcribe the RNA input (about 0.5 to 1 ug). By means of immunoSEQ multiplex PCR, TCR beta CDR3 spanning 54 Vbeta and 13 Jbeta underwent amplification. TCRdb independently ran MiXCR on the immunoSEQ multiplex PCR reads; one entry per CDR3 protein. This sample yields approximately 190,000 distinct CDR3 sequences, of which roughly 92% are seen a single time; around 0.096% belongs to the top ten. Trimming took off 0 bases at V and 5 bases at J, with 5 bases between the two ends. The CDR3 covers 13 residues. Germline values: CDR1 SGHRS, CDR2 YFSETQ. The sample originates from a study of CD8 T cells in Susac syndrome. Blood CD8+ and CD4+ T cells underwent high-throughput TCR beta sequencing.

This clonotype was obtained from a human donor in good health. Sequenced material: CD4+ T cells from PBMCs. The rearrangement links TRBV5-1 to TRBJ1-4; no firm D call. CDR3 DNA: TGCGCCAGCAGCTTGGTAGGGAATGAAAAACTGTTTTTT. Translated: CASSLVGNEKLFF.